Presented here are 5 T cell receptor beta chains from one specimen sequenced in a study of T cell repertoires and Cas9 in healthy adults. Method: immunoSEQ multiplex PCR; TCRdb's copy keeps in-frame clones and lacks some. The table includes 20,000 to 25,000 clones, roughly 90% detected once. The specimen sequenced was CD4+ effector T cells (CD127+, CD25-, CD137-, CD154-) from PBMCs; culture status not recorded. The receptors were sampled from a human donor in good health.

This CDR3 is CASSMDRLMNTEAFF. The CDR3 DNA follows: TGTGCCAGTAGTATGGACAGGCTGATGAACACTGAAGCTTTCTTT. The genes are TRBV19 and TRBJ1-1, with 7 nucleotides matching TRBD1. The CDR3 is 15 amino acids. The V and J ends lost 3 bases and 0 bases, in that order; junction bases with no gene match: 4. CDR1 LNHDA and CDR2 SQIVND come from the germline V gene (reference sequence).

The gene calls are TRBV5-5 and TRBJ1-5; D call uncertain. The V and J ends lost 0 bases and 2 bases respectively, with 9 bases between them. Germline-derived CDR1 and CDR2 are SGHKS and YYEKEE (reference sequence). This CDR3 has 15 residues. This CDR3 reads CASSLEGVRNQPQHF. The DNA for the CDR3 is TGTGCCAGCAGCTTGGAGGGAGTACGCAATCAGCCCCAGCATTTT.

This rearrangement joins TRBV11-2 to TRBJ2-7; TRBD1 agrees at 9 bases. In germline, CDR1 is SGHAT, CDR2 FQNNGV. CDR3 length: 17 residues. V dropped 5 bases and J dropped 1; count of bases not matched to a gene: 12. The CDR3, as DNA: TGTGCCAGCAGCCCGGGGTACAGGGGGCCAACGTCCTACGAGCAGTACTTC. This translates into CASSPGYRGPTSYEQYF.

The chain recombines TRBV7-2 with TRBJ1-5; D is ambiguous. Germline V gene lookup returns CDR1 SGHTA and CDR2 FQGNSA. This CDR3 contains 15 residues. V lost 0 bases and J 1 base, leaving 7 bases between the germline ends. CDR3 protein: CASSLARRSNQPQHF. CDR3 nucleotides: TGTGCCAGCAGCTTAGCGCGGCGGAGCAATCAGCCCCAGCATTTT.

The chain combines TRBV7-3 with TRBJ1-4; D might be TRBD1 (6 bases). CDR3 length equals 16 residues. Per the germline V gene, CDR1 is SGHTA and CDR2 is FQGTGA. The V end lost 2 bases, the J end lost 0 bases, and 10 bases lay between the germline ends. The CDR3 region has the DNA TGTGCCAGCAGCTTAGGGGGGGCAGCAACTAATGAAAAACTGTTTTTT. Its protein product is CASSLGGAATNEKLFF. Filled out from reference TRBV7-3 and TRBJ1-4, the complete variable domain reads GAGVSQTPSNKVTEKGKYVELRCDPISGHTALYWYRQSLGQGPEFLIYFQGTGAADDSGLPNDRFFAVRPEGSVSTLKIQRTERGDSAVYLCASSLGGAATNEKLFFGSGTQLSVL.